This TCR beta chain comes out of a study of beta chain features in type 1 diabetes. This clone has a handful of counts. Expressed TCRB transcripts were sequenced because the entire RNA isolate underwent reverse transcription. Some clones are missing from TCRdb's copy, which holds only in-frame ones; the method was immunoSEQ multiplex PCR. The sample has nearly 350,000 clones; roughly 8% are singletons. CDR1 and CDR2 (germline): ENHRY, SYGVKD. This CDR3 spans 17 amino acids. V was pared by 0 bases and J by 2 bases, with 13 bases between. The chain is built from TRBV10-3 and TRBJ2-2, with D possibly matching TRBD2 (5 bases). The sample taken for sequencing was central memory CD4+ T cells from blood. The TCR sequence derives from a woman younger than 30 in good health. The CDR3 coding sequence is TGTGCCATCAGTGAGTCTGGGCTAGCTCACAACACCGGGGAGCTGTTTTTT. Translating it yields CAISESGLAHNTGELFF.